This T cell receptor beta chain was captured in a study of pediatric ulcerative colitis. General study points: A couple of rectal clonotypes were found only in ulcerative colitis patients, all of them. Total lymphocyte DNA, not sorted subsets, was the template.

This clone was seen more than once but under ten times. What it binds is unknown. Trimming removed 1 base from V and 1 base from J, with 4 bases in between. Looked up from germline, CDR1 is SGHTA and CDR2 is FQGNSA. The CDR3 has 14 residues. Sequencing depth was up to 500,000 reads per sample. The repertoire was sequenced with immunoSEQ multiplex PCR; TCRdb's copy has only in-frame clones and lacks some. The data hold 54,000 or so clones, with about 89% observed a single time. The chain uses TRBV7-2 and TRBJ2-2; D not certain. The sequence derives from a boy younger than 18 who was a control in a study of pediatric ulcerative colitis. The specimen was blood. The CDR3 sequence: CASSLVGNTGELFF. The CDR3 nucleotides read TGTGCCAGCAGCTTAGTAGGGAACACCGGGGAGCTGTTTTTT.